Relative to its sample, the clone carrying this T cell receptor (beta chain) is medium-sized. Germline V gives CDR1 LNHDA, CDR2 SQIVND (reference sequence). With 5 bases removed from V and 5 bases from J, the gap between germline ends came to 19 bases. This CDR3 has 16 residues. As the sequencing template, cDNA was produced by extracting RNA and reverse transcribing it. The protocol was immunoSEQ multiplex PCR, while the TCRdb copy is restricted to in-frame clones and leaves out a portion. In the table there are 130,000 to 150,000 clones, approximately 80% of which are singletons. Stated treatment: oral pan-JAK inhibitor, 5-10 mg twice daily. The sample comes from a study of CD8+ T cells in alopecia areata.

The clonotype comes from a human donor with alopecia areata. The chain uses TRBV19 and TRBJ1-5; D is possibly TRBD1 (6 bases). Sequencing was performed on CD8+ T cells sorted from blood, taken at week 4, from a patient treated with tofacitinib. CDR3 loop: CASSPDRDIVDQPQHF. DNA of the CDR3: TGTGCCAGTAGTCCAGACCGGGACATTGTCGATCAGCCCCAGCATTTT.